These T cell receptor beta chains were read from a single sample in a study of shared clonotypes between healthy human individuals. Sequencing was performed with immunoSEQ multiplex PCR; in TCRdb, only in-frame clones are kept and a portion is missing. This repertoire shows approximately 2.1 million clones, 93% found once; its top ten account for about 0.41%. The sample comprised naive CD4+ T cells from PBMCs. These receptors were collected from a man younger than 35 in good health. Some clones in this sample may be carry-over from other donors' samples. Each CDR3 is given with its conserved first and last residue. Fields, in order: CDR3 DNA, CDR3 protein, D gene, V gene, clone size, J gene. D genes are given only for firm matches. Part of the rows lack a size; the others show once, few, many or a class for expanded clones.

TGTGCCAGCAGGGGACTAGCGGGAGTTGAGCAGTACTTC	CASRGLAGVEQYF	TRBD2	TRBV6-5	once	TRBJ2-7
TGTGCCAGCTTTGGGGGGGGCCCAAACACTGAAGCTTTCTTT	CASFGGGPNTEAFF	-	TRBV28	-	TRBJ1-1
TGTGCCAGTAGTATTAAGTCGGGGACAGGAGCGTATGGCTACACCTTC	CASSIKSGTGAYGYTF	TRBD1	TRBV19	-	TRBJ1-2
TGCGCCAGCAGCCGGAAACAGGGCCGGGCTGAAGCTTTCTTT	CASSRKQGRAEAFF	-	TRBV4-3	-	TRBJ1-1
TGTGCCAGCGAGGCAGGGTTTGACGAGCAGTACTTC	CASEAGFDEQYF	-	TRBV6-1	once	TRBJ2-7
TGTGCCAGCAGTTACTGGACAGGCGAGCAGTACTTC	CASSYWTGEQYF	TRBD1	TRBV25-1	-	TRBJ2-7
TGTGCCAGCAGCCAAGGACTCCGCCTTGGGGAGACCCAGTACTTC	CASSQGLRLGETQYF	-	TRBV14	-	TRBJ2-5
TGTGCCATCAGTTCCTTGGTGGGGGATCACTATGGCTACACCTTC	CAISSLVGDHYGYTF	-	TRBV10-3	-	TRBJ1-2
TGTGCCAGCAAGGCCCCTGACTCCTCCTACGAGCAGTACTTC	CASKAPDSSYEQYF	-	TRBV21-1	-	TRBJ2-7
TGTGCCAGCAGCTTAGTTGTACAGGGGGCGACTGAAGCTTTCTTT	CASSLVVQGATEAFF	TRBD1	TRBV11-2	few	TRBJ1-1
TGTGCCAGCAGTCGCGGGGGGTACGAGCAGTACTTC	CASSRGGYEQYF	TRBD2	TRBV6-6	-	TRBJ2-7
TGTGCCAGCAGCAACCGGAGGGGACAGGGGGACAATGAGCAGTTCTTC	CASSNRRGQGDNEQFF	TRBD1	TRBV5-4	-	TRBJ2-1
TGTGCCAGCAGCTTAACTAGGGGTGAAAAACTGTTTTTT	CASSLTRGEKLFF	-	TRBV7-3	once	TRBJ1-4
TGTGCCAGCAGTGAAACGGGGGGCACAGATACGCAGTATTTT	CASSETGGTDTQYF	-	TRBV6-1	-	TRBJ2-3
TGTGCTAGTGGTTCCCGCACTGGAATAGCACTCACAGATACGCAGTATTTT	CASGSRTGIALTDTQYF	-	TRBV12-5	-	TRBJ2-3
TGCAGCGTTGAGCTCTCCTCTCGGGGAGCTTTCTTT	CSVELSSRGAFF	-	TRBV29-1	-	TRBJ1-1
TGTGCCAGCAGCAGGGGACCGGGCGGGGAGACCCAGTACTTC	CASSRGPGGETQYF	-	TRBV5-8	-	TRBJ2-5
TGTGCCAGTAAAGGAGGAGCAGGGAGGAACGAAAAACTGTTTTTT	CASKGGAGRNEKLFF	-	TRBV19	-	TRBJ1-4
TGTGCCAGCAGTTCGTCGGGAGTCTTTGTCGAGACCCAGTACTTC	CASSSSGVFVETQYF	-	TRBV28	-	TRBJ2-5
TGTGCCAGCAGATCTGAGACGACAGATACGCAGTATTTT	CASRSETTDTQYF	-	TRBV6-5	once	TRBJ2-3
TGTGCCAGCAGCCCTACAGGGGATAGCAATCAGCCCCAGCATTTT	CASSPTGDSNQPQHF	TRBD1	TRBV9	-	TRBJ1-5
TGTGCCTGGAGGGCAGCTTATAGCAATCAGCCCCAGCATTTT	CAWRAAYSNQPQHF	-	TRBV30	-	TRBJ1-5
TGTGCCAGCAGCCCCCAGCGGGGCGGGAGCTCCTACGAGCAGTACTTC	CASSPQRGGSSYEQYF	TRBD2	TRBV9	-	TRBJ2-7
TGTGCCAGTAGTACACAGGGGTCTGGGGCCAACGTCCTGACTTTC	CASSTQGSGANVLTF	TRBD1	TRBV19	once	TRBJ2-6
TGTGCCAGCAGCTTAGTGGAGAGTGGAAAACTGTTTTTT	CASSLVESGKLFF	-	TRBV7-9	-	TRBJ1-4
TGTGCCTGGAACGGACGGGCAGGTCTCTTTACTAATGAAAAACTGTTTTTT	CAWNGRAGLFTNEKLFF	-	TRBV30	-	TRBJ1-4
TGCGCCAGCAGCCACCCAGGACTAGCGGGGAAAAATGAGCAGTTCTTC	CASSHPGLAGKNEQFF	TRBD2	TRBV4-3	-	TRBJ2-1
TGTGCCAGCAGCTTAGCGGCGGGAGCGTATTCACCCCTCCACTTT	CASSLAAGAYSPLHF	-	TRBV7-2	-	TRBJ1-6
TGTGCCAGCAGTTTATGGGGGCAGGGGAGCACCGGGGAGCTGTTTTTT	CASSLWGQGSTGELFF	-	TRBV28	-	TRBJ2-2
TGCGCCAGCAGCGACAGGGAGCGCTCTGGGGCCAACGTCCTGACTTTC	CASSDRERSGANVLTF	TRBD1	TRBV4-1	-	TRBJ2-6
TGTGCCAGCATGGATTTAACCGAGCAGTACTTC	CASMDLTEQYF	-	TRBV28	-	TRBJ2-7
TGTGCCAGTAGTATAGGAGGGTCCTACAATGAGCAGTTCTTC	CASSIGGSYNEQFF	-	TRBV19	-	TRBJ2-1
TGCGCCAGCAGTGAGTCGTCAGATACGCAGTATTTT	CASSESSDTQYF	-	TRBV10-1	-	TRBJ2-3
TGTGCCAGCAGCTCCGACGCGATTAGGAGTGAAAAACTGTTTTTT	CASSSDAIRSEKLFF	-	TRBV7-2	-	TRBJ1-4
TGTGCCAGCAGTCCGCACCCCCCGAACGAGCAGTACTTC	CASSPHPPNEQYF	-	TRBV6-6	-	TRBJ2-7
TGTGCCAGCAGTTGGGTGTCTGGGAGCGATGAGCAGTTCTTC	CASSWVSGSDEQFF	-	TRBV28	-	TRBJ2-1
TGTGCCAGCCGTTCAGGTCGGCCCTCACTAAGGAACACTGAAGCTTTCTTT	CASRSGRPSLRNTEAFF	-	TRBV27	-	TRBJ1-1
TGTGCCTGGAGTGGCGTATCCAGCAATCAGCCCCAGCATTTT	CAWSGVSSNQPQHF	-	TRBV30	-	TRBJ1-5
TGTGCCAGCAGCTCCGGACAGTACAATCAGCCCCAGCATTTT	CASSSGQYNQPQHF	-	TRBV5-6	-	TRBJ1-5
TGTGCCAGCAGTGACATCGGGACTTTCTGGGAGCAGTTCTTC	CASSDIGTFWEQFF	-	TRBV6-1	-	TRBJ2-1
TGTGCCAGCAGCACCGGGACAGGGGGCTACAATGAGCAGTTCTTC	CASSTGTGGYNEQFF	TRBD1	TRBV5-4	-	TRBJ2-1
TGTGCCAGCAGCTCAGGGCCTGGAAACACCATATATTTT	CASSSGPGNTIYF	-	TRBV7-9	-	TRBJ1-3
TGTGCCAGTAGGGACAGGGGGACGGGAGATACGCAGTATTTT	CASRDRGTGDTQYF	TRBD1	TRBV19	-	TRBJ2-3
TGTGCCAGCAGCTCCGGGACGGGAAGTATGAACACTGAAGCTTTCTTT	CASSSGTGSMNTEAFF	-	TRBV5-8	-	TRBJ1-1